This TCR beta chain derives from a study of cytomegalovirus exposure and HLA in healthy donors. Findings and caveats of the study: CMV serostatus was the only recorded immune exposure for donors. A later analysis linked around 15,000 TCR beta sequences to HLA alleles at 0.05 false discovery rate. Highly shared sequence variants in one cluster were likely a sequencing artifact. Later on, a genetic analysis was performed. It linked a missense variant in DCLRE1C with V- and J-gene trimming of TCR beta.

This clone was observed a few times. What it binds is unknown. PCR used 60 Vbeta primers and 13 Jbeta primers. Data came from immunoSEQ multiplex PCR; TCRdb stores just in-frame clones and leaves some out. The sample contains some 65,000 clones, around 62% of which appear only once. Specimen: PBMCs. The origin of this receptor is a man under 40 in good health and CMV-seronegative.

The chain's CDR3 is CASSLGQGYEQYF. The CDR3 DNA sequence: TGTGCCAGCAGCTTGGGACAGGGCTACGAGCAGTACTTC. V and J are TRBV13 and TRBJ2-7; 9 nucleotides agree with TRBD1. Germline CDR1 reads PRHDT; CDR2 reads FYEKMQ (reference sequence). V lost 3 bases to trimming and J lost 3 bases; unmatched junction nucleotides: 0. The CDR3 contains 13 residues.